This TCR beta chain was found in a study of blood T cell repertoires in COVID-19. Study in general: T cells, B-cell-depleted T cells, or PBMCs supplied cDNA or gDNA.

Per the original methods: How many nucleated cells were present was estimated from reference gene primer amplification. The data were produced by immunoSEQ multiplex PCR, yet TCRdb's version contains in-frame clones alone and is incomplete. V, J and clone size are those of that table, while D and trimming were read from the DNA. The repertoire holds under 150,000 clones, with over 75% as singletons. The CDR3 sequence is 17 residues long. The germline gives CDR1 SGHRS, CDR2 YFSETQ. The V gene end was trimmed by 5 bases and the J gene end by 8 bases; junction bases not matched to a gene: 13. The TCR was taken from a man aged 45-65 years with acute or convalescent COVID-19. The rearrangement links TRBV5-1 to TRBJ2-1, with TRBD2 matching 13 bases. The specimen sequenced was peripheral blood. The CDR3 loop is CASSARTSGRGWDEQFF. CDR3 bases: TGCGCCAGCAGTGCAAGGACTAGCGGGAGAGGTTGGGATGAGCAGTTCTTC.